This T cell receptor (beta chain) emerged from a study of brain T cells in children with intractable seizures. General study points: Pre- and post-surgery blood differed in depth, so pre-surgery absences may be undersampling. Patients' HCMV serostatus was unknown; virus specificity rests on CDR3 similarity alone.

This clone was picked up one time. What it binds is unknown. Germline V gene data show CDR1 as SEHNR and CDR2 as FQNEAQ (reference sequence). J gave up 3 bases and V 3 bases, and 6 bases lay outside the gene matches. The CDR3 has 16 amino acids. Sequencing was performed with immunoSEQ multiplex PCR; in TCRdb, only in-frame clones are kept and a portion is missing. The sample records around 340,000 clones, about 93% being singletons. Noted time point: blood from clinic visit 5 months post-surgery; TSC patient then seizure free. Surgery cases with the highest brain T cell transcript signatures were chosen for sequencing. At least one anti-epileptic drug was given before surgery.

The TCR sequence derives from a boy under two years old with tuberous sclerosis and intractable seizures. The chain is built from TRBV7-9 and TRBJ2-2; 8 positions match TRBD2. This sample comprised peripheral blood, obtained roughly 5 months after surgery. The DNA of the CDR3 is TGTGCCAGCAGCTTTGGGGGAGCGGGAGACACCGGGGAGCTGTTTTTT. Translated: CASSFGGAGDTGELFF.